The entry below describes one T cell receptor beta chain. With 60 Vbeta and 13 Jbeta primers, the PCR was carried out. The repertoire was sequenced with immunoSEQ multiplex PCR; TCRdb's copy has only in-frame clones and lacks some. The sample has over 130,000 clones; 82% are singletons. This entry belongs to a study of cytomegalovirus exposure and HLA in healthy donors. For the study at large: Membership in the Caucasian-associated ancestry cluster was found for 75% to 85% of nearly 400 genotyped donors.

CDR3 length equals 15 residues. Sequences were obtained from PBMCs. This sequence originates from a man aged 25-45 years in good health and CMV-seropositive. The chain couples TRBV21-1 to TRBJ2-5; no DNA check was done on the table's D call, TRBD1. TRBV21-1 is labeled a pseudogene. The CDR3 nucleotides read TGTGCCAGCAGCAAAAGGGCCAGGGCAGGGGAGACCCAGTACTTC. This codes for CASSKRARAGETQYF.